This TCR beta chain stems from a study of shared clonotypes between healthy human individuals. It was 200 ng DNA, around 33,000 T cell genomes, that sorted-subset replicate PCRs used. Profiling relied on immunoSEQ multiplex PCR, and the TCRdb table lists in-frame clones only, not all of them. The data show more than 2,000,000 clones, 85% to 95% seen once. The CDR3 consists of 14 residues. V was clipped by 10 bases and J by 0 bases, with 14 bases between them. Germline loops: CDR1 MNHEY, CDR2 SMNVEV (reference sequence). The source of this sequence is a man younger than 35 in good health. Some clones in this sample may be carry-over from other donors' samples. The sample consisted of naive CD4+ T cells from PBMCs. Subset given: CD45RA+ positively selected. The V and J genes are TRBV27 and TRBJ2-3; TRBD1 might be the D (5 bases). The CDR3 sequence is CATRQQASTDTQYF. CDR3 sequence (DNA): TGTGCCACTAGACAACAGGCAAGCACAGATACGCAGTATTTT.